This T cell receptor beta chain was captured in a study of monozygotic twins with inflammatory bowel disease. Regarding the study as a whole: Individual T cell subtypes were not distinguishable. Those with IBD had lower TCRbeta diversity (inverse Simpson) than their healthy co-twins did.

CDR3 size: 16 residues. The V gene's germline CDR1 is SEHNR and CDR2 FQNEAQ (reference sequence). Comment on this clonotype: Its antigen is as yet unknown.

With the 5' RACE reads reprocessed, TCRdb shows one record per CDR3 protein and no DNA. The sample table sets out more than 300,000 distinct CDR3 sequences. Blood samples of approximately 2.4 ml were drawn from every donor. The rearrangement links TRBV7-9 to TRBJ2-7; TCRdb returns TRBD2, unconfirmable since there is no DNA. The source material was blood. This TCR derives from a human donor with ulcerative colitis or Crohn's disease, or a healthy co-twin of an affected twin (not recorded which). The CDR3 here is CASSYNGRGQFSEQYF.